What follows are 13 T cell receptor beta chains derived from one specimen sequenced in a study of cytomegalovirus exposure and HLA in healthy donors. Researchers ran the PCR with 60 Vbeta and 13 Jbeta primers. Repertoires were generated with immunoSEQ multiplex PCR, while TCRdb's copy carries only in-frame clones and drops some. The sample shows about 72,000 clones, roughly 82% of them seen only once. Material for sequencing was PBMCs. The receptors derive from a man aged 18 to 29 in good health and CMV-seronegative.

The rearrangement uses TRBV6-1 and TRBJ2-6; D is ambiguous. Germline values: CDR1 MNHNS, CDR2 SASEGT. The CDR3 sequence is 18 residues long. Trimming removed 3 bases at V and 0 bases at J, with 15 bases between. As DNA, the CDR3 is TGTGCCAGCAGTGAGGTGCTCGAAGCCTACTCTGGGGCCAACGTCCTGACTTTC. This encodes CASSEVLEAYSGANVLTF.

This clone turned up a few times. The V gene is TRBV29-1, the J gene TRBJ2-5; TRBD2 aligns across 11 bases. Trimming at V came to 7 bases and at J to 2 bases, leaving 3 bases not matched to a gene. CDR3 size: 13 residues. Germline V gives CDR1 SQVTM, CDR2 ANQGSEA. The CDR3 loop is CSAGTSGQETQYF. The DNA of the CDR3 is TGCAGCGCCGGGACTAGCGGACAAGAGACCCAGTACTTC.

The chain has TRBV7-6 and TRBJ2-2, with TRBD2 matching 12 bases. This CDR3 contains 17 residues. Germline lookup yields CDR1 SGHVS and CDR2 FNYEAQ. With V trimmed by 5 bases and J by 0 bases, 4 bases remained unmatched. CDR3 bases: TGTGCCAGCAGCCGCGGGACTAGCGGGTCGAACACCGGGGAGCTGTTTTTT. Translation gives CASSRGTSGSNTGELFF.

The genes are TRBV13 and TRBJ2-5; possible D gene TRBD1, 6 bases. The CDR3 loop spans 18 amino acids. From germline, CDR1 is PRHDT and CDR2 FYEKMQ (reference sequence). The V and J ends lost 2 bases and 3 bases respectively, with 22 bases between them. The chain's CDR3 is CASSLWWPEDRDKETQYF. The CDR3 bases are TGTGCCAGCAGCTTATGGTGGCCCGAGGACCGGGACAAAGAGACCCAGTACTTC.

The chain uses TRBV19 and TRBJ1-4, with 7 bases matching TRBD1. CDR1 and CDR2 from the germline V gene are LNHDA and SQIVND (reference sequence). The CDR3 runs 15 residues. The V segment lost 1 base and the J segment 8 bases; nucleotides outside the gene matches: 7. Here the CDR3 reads CASSIGSRGTEKLFF. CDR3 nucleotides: TGTGCCAGTAGTATAGGGTCCAGGGGGACCGAAAAACTGTTTTTT.

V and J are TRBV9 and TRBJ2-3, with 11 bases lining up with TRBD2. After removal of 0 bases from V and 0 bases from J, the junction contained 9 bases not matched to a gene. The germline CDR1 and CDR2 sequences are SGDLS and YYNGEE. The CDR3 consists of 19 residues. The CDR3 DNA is TGTGCCAGCAGCGTAGATTCGTTGGCTAGCGGGGGGAGCACAGATACGCAGTATTTT. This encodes CASSVDSLASGGSTDTQYF. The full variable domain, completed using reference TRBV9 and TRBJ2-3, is DSGVTQTPKHLITATGQRVTLRCSPRSGDLSVYWYQQSLDQGLQFLIQYYNGEERAKGNILERFSAQQFPDLHSELNLSSLELGDSALYFCASSVDSLASGGSTDTQYFGPGTRLTVL.

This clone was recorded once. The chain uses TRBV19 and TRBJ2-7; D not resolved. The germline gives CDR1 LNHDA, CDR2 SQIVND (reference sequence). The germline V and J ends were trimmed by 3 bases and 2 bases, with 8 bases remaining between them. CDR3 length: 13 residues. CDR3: CASSMGSTYEQYF. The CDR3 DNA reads TGTGCCAGTAGTATGGGCAGCACCTACGAGCAGTACTTC.

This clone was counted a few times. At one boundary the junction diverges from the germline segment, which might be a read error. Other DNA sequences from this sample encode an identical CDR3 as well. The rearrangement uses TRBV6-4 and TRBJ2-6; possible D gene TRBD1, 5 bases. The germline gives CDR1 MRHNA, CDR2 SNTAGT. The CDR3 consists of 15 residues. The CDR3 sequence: CASSDSTTGANVLTF. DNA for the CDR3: TGCGCCAGCAGTGACTCGACAACTGGGGCCAACGTGCTGACTTTC.

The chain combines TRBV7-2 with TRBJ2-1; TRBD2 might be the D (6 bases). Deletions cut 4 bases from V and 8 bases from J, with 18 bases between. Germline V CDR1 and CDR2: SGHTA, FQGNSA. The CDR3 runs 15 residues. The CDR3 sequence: CASSSSGTATHEQFF. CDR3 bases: TGTGCCAGCAGCTCATCCGGGACTGCAACCCATGAGCAGTTCTTC.

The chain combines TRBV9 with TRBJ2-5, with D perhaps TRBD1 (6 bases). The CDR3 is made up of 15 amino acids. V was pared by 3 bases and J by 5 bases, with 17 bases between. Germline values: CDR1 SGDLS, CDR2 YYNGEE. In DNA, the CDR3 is TGTGCCAGCAGCGCAGTAGGGGGTCTGGTCGAGACCCAGTACTTC. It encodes CASSAVGGLVETQYF.

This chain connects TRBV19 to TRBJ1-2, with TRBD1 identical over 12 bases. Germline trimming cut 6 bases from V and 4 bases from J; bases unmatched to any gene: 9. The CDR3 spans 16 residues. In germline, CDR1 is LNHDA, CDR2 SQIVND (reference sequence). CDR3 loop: CASRRGTGGASYGYTF. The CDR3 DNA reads TGTGCCAGTAGACGCGGGACAGGGGGCGCGAGCTATGGCTACACCTTC.

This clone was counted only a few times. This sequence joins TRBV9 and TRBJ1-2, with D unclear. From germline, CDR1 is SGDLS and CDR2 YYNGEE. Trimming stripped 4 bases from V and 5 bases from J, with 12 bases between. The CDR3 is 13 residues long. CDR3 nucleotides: TGTGCCAGCAGCCCGATCGTAGCGTATGGCTACACCTTC. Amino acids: CASSPIVAYGYTF.

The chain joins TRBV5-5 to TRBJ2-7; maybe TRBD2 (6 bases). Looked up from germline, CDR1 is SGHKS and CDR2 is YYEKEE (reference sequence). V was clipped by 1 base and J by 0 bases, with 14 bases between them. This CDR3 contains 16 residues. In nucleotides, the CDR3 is TGTGCCAGCAGCTTGCTTGTCGGGGGTACCTCCTACGAGCAGTACTTC. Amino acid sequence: CASSLLVGGTSYEQYF.